The text below deals with one T cell receptor (beta chain). As originally analysed: By means of reference gene primer amplification, nucleated cell counts were estimated. TCRdb's table, derived via immunoSEQ multiplex PCR, lists solely in-frame clones and lacks some. For V, J and clone size, that table is used; D and trimming come from the DNA. This sample has about 180,000 clones, with roughly nine tenths found just once. The germline V gene has CDR1 MDHEN and CDR2 SYDVKM. Between the trimmed V and J ends, which lost 3 bases and 6 bases, there was a span of 6 bases. The CDR3 length is 13 residues. This entry belongs to a study of blood T cell repertoires in COVID-19. Study details: COVID-19 samples, acute and convalescent, were from the United States, Italy and Spain.

The chain carries TRBV28 and TRBJ1-6, with a possible D match to TRBD1 (5 bases). The sample comprised peripheral blood. This clonotype was sampled from a man between 70 and 80 years old with active or convalescent COVID-19. The CDR3 protein is CASSFDSNSPLHF. CDR3 bases: TGTGCCAGCAGTTTTGACAGTAATTCACCCCTCCACTTT.